This T cell receptor (beta chain) emerged from a study of patients and donors after allogeneic stem cell transplantation (dated by TCRdb to the early 2020s). Turning to this clonotype: Its antigen is still unknown. Base qualities were left out, and no much larger clone turns up one base away.

CDR3 length: 15 amino acids, cysteine to phenylalanine. Only the CDR3 DNA is retained, 45 bases long and in frame from the first base. V is cut back by 0 bases and J by 5 bases, with 4 bases in the junction unmatched. CDR1 is given as MGHRA and CDR2 as YSYEKL, both from the germline V gene. The library was built by means of RT-PCR. The sequencing machine was a NextSeq 550. TCRdb cleaned the public reads at Q25 with fastp, built clones with MiXCR and kept in-frame beta chains. Each entry merges the rows of one CDR3 protein and shows their most common DNA and genes. The sample table shows roughly 200,000 distinct CDR3 sequences, and about 37% are seen once. The ten top clones hold roughly 12% of the sample.

This receptor chain uses TRBV4-1 and TRBJ2-1, and 7 bases in between align with TRBD1. The TCR originated in a human donor who was either an allogeneic HSCT recipient or a stem cell or donor lymphocyte infusion donor (not recorded which). It is not recorded whose cells these are; they may come from a transplant donor. Specimen: blood, either unsorted or a sorted T cell fraction (not recorded which). At the DNA level, the sequence is TGCGCCAGCAGCCAAGACAACAGGGGCCACAATGAGCAGTTCTTC. It translates as CASSQDNRGHNEQFF.